This T cell receptor (beta chain) was captured by sequencing in a study of blood T cell repertoires in COVID-19. As handled by the study authors: The authors estimated nucleated cell counts from reference gene primer amplification. TCRdb's table, derived via immunoSEQ multiplex PCR, lists solely in-frame clones and lacks some. That table furnishes V, J and clone size, whereas the DNA furnished D and trimming. The sample lists about 190,000 clones; around four fifths were seen once. Germline assignment: CDR1 ENHRY and CDR2 SYGVKD. The CDR3 extends over 13 amino acids. The V end lost 0 bases, the J end lost 10 bases, and 10 bases lay between the germline ends.

The sequencing input was peripheral blood. V and J are TRBV10-3 and TRBJ2-1, with D hard to call. This clonotype was obtained from a human donor in a cohort sampled during active COVID-19. The CDR3 loop is CAISESFYREQFF. Written as DNA, the CDR3 is TGTGCCATCAGTGAGTCGTTTTACCGGGAGCAGTTCTTC.